A selection of T cell receptor beta chains follows, all from one sample in a study of graft-versus-host responses after intestinal transplantation. Their cognate antigens are unknown. Some clones are missing from TCRdb's copy, which holds only in-frame ones; the method was immunoSEQ multiplex PCR. Here the sample spans about 130,000 clones, more than 90% being singletons. The source material was unstimulated CD4+ T cells sorted from spleen or lymph node cells, sampled before intestinal transplant. The origin of the receptors is a human donor who received an intestinal transplant. The CDR3 runs from the conserved cysteine through the conserved F or W. A D gene is named only where the DNA matches it firmly. Where a row states a size, it is once, few, many or the class of an expanded clone; other rows omit it.

J,D,V,size,CDR3,DNA
TRBJ2-7,.,TRBV28,.,CASSFSDRISYEQYF,TGTGCCAGCAGTTTTTCGGACAGAATCTCCTACGAGCAGTACTTC
TRBJ2-1,.,TRBV6-1,.,CASSEAPTYNEQFF,TGTGCCAGCAGTGAGGCGCCTACCTACAATGAGCAGTTCTTC
TRBJ1-6,.,TRBV7-9,once,CASSQGTSLPPLHF,TGTGCCAGCAGCCAAGGGACATCTCTACCACCCCTCCACTTT
TRBJ1-2,.,TRBV7-9,.,CASSLAAWGFDGYTF,TGTGCCAGCAGCTTAGCAGCTTGGGGATTTGATGGCTACACCTTC
TRBJ2-1,TRBD2,TRBV19,once,CASMGLGYNEQFF,TGTGCCTCCATGGGACTAGGCTACAATGAGCAGTTCTTC
TRBJ1-2,.,TRBV6-1,.,CASSEALRYGYTF,TGTGCCAGCAGTGAAGCGCTGAGGTATGGCTACACCTTC
TRBJ1-1,TRBD1,TRBV5-1,.,CASSQTGVVMNTEAFF,TGCGCCAGCAGCCAAACAGGGGTGGTGATGAACACTGAAGCTTTCTTT
TRBJ1-6,TRBD1,TRBV7-8,.,CASSSGTDNSPLHF,TGTGCCAGCAGCTCCGGGACAGACAATTCACCCCTCCACTTT
TRBJ1-5,.,TRBV6-5,.,CASSLWGNQPQHF,TGTGCCAGCAGTCTATGGGGCAATCAGCCCCAGCATTTT
TRBJ1-1,TRBD1,TRBV5-6,.,CASSLFQGGTEAFF,TGTGCCAGCAGCTTGTTCCAGGGGGGGACTGAAGCTTTCTTT
TRBJ2-7,TRBD1,TRBV18,.,CASSPSSDRGPDEQYF,TGTGCCAGCTCACCCTCCTCGGACAGGGGGCCGGACGAGCAGTACTTC
TRBJ2-1,.,TRBV9,.,CASSVWGDSSYNEQFF,TGTGCCAGCAGCGTATGGGGGGACAGCTCCTACAATGAGCAGTTCTTC
TRBJ1-5,.,TRBV5-1,.,CASSLDPGGNQPQHF,TGCGCCAGCAGCCTGGATCCAGGTGGGAATCAGCCCCAGCATTTT
TRBJ1-3,.,TRBV5-1,.,CASSPRSSGNTIYF,TGCGCCAGCAGCCCCCGTAGCTCTGGAAACACCATATATTTT
TRBJ2-3,.,TRBV5-1,.,CASSGTYTDTQYF,TGCGCCAGCAGCGGGACATACACAGATACGCAGTATTTT
TRBJ1-6,.,TRBV27,.,CASRSSRTVIGTLHF,TGTGCCAGCAGGTCCTCAAGGACAGTAATTGGCACCCTCCACTTT
TRBJ1-1,TRBD1,TRBV11-2,.,CASSWGQRQNTEAFF,TGTGCCAGCAGCTGGGGACAGAGACAGAACACTGAAGCTTTCTTT
TRBJ2-5,.,TRBV9,.,CASSVGVAAALGAQYF,TGTGCCAGCAGCGTAGGGGTGGCAGCGGCCCTTGGGGCCCAGTACTTC
TRBJ1-2,TRBD1,TRBV2,.,CASSAPGGSGYTF,TGTGCCAGCAGCGCACCAGGGGGCAGTGGCTACACCTTC
TRBJ2-3,.,TRBV5-1,.,CASTMLGDTQYF,TGCGCCAGCACTATGCTCGGGGATACGCAGTATTTT
TRBJ2-7,TRBD1,TRBV7-9,once,CASSLQGGHEQYF,TGTGCCAGCAGCTTACAAGGGGGCCACGAGCAGTACTTC
TRBJ2-3,TRBD2,TRBV5-5,once,CASSLAGGRGPDTQYF,TGTGCCAGCAGTTTAGCGGGGGGGCGGGGACCAGATACGCAGTATTTT
TRBJ2-7,.,TRBV18,.,CASSDSAGYEQYF,TGTGCCAGCTCCGATTCTGCGGGGTACGAGCAGTACTTC
TRBJ2-1,TRBD2,TRBV15,.,CATSRGLAGLYNEQFF,TGTGCCACCAGCCGGGGACTAGCGGGGCTCTACAATGAGCAGTTCTTC
TRBJ1-1,.,TRBV10-2,.,CASRVRGFTEAFF,TGCGCCAGCAGGGTCCGGGGTTTTACTGAAGCTTTCTTT
TRBJ2-6,.,TRBV7-3,once,CASSLFRSDSGANVLTF,TGTGCCAGCAGCTTATTCAGATCCGACTCTGGGGCCAACGTCCTGACTTTC
TRBJ1-4,.,TRBV6-5,.,CASSHHKEKLFF,TGTGCCAGCAGTCACCATAAGGAAAAACTGTTTTTT